Below, 23 T cell receptor beta chains from the same sample are listed, as sequenced in a study of T cell responses to AZD1222 COVID-19 vaccine. Clones were sequenced by immunoSEQ multiplex PCR, and TCRdb holds only the in-frame ones, with some missing. In the table there are 150,000 to 160,000 clones, around 85% of which are singletons. The specimen comprised peripheral blood, sampled after recovery from COVID-19. The receptor set was obtained from an adult who had recovered from COVID-19.

The gene calls are TRBV27 and TRBJ1-3; perhaps TRBD1 as D (6 bases). The germline V gene has CDR1 MNHEY and CDR2 SMNVEV (reference sequence). Trimming cost V 5 bases and J 0 bases, with 14 bases left between them. The length of the CDR3 is 16 residues. The CDR3 region is CASSPSTGNSGNTIYF. The CDR3, as DNA: TGTGCCAGCAGTCCGTCGACAGGAAACTCTGGAAACACCATATATTTT.

This clone came up once. This chain links TRBV5-4 with TRBJ1-4, with a weak D call TRBD1 (5 bases). Germline V gene lookup returns CDR1 SGHNT and CDR2 YYREEE (reference sequence). V lost 5 bases and J 6 bases, leaving 14 bases between the germline ends. This CDR3 has 14 residues. DNA for the CDR3: TGTGCCAGCAGGGAGAACCCGGGGGATGAAAAACTGTTTTTT. Amino acids: CASRENPGDEKLFF.

This chain uses TRBV27 with TRBJ1-6; 7 nucleotides align to TRBD1. The CDR3 is 17 amino acids. Trimming cost V 6 bases and J 7 bases; bases outside gene matches: 15. The V gene's germline CDR1 is MNHEY and CDR2 SMNVEV (reference sequence). CDR3 sequence reads: CASRKEGAGGENSPLHF. CDR3 DNA: TGTGCCAGCAGAAAGGAGGGGGCAGGGGGGGAGAATTCACCCCTCCACTTT.

This chain links TRBV5-6 with TRBJ2-7; no clear D gene. There are 11 residues in the CDR3. The V gene lost 0 bases and the J gene lost 4 bases, with 2 bases spanning the gap. Looked up from germline, CDR1 is SGHDT and CDR2 is YYEEEE. The CDR3 loop is CASSLGYEQYF. CDR3 nucleotides: TGTGCCAGCAGCTTGGGGTACGAGCAGTACTTC.

The chain carries TRBV4-2 and TRBJ2-7; unclear D gene. Germline CDR1 LGHNA, CDR2 YNFKEQ. The CDR3 totals 14 residues. Between the trimmed V and J ends, which lost 0 bases and 0 bases, there was a span of 6 bases. As DNA, the CDR3 is TGTGCCAGCAGCCAAGAAAGGGTCTCCTACGAGCAGTACTTC. This encodes CASSQERVSYEQYF.

This clone was seen a few times. The chain has TRBV6-2 or TRBV6-3 and TRBJ1-1, with D maybe TRBD1 (6 bases). The V end lost 2 bases, the J end lost 6 bases, and 16 bases lay between the germline ends. The CDR3 extends over 15 amino acids. Germline lookup yields CDR1 MNHEY and CDR2 SVGEGT. The CDR3 sequence is CASSYPTGWIAEAFF. Here the CDR3 DNA reads TGTGCCAGCAGTTACCCGACAGGTTGGATCGCTGAAGCTTTCTTT.

The chain links TRBV19 to TRBJ2-7, with TRBD1 matching over 7 bases. CDR1 and CDR2 (germline): LNHDA, SQIVND (reference sequence). Trimming removed 5 bases from V and 2 bases from J; junction bases left unmatched: 9. This CDR3 has 15 amino acids. The CDR3 sequence is CASSLHGTAPYEQYF. As DNA, the CDR3 is TGTGCCAGTAGTCTTCACGGGACAGCTCCCTACGAGCAGTACTTC.

V usage is TRBV4-3 and J usage is TRBJ2-2; D may be TRBD2 (6 bases). Germline-derived CDR1 and CDR2 are LGHNA and YSLEER. The CDR3 runs 14 residues. The V end lost 1 base, the J end lost 6 bases, and 9 bases lay between the germline ends. As DNA, the CDR3 is TGCGCCAGCAGCCAAGCTGCGGGGTCCGGGGAGCTGTTTTTT. It codes for CASSQAAGSGELFF.

This clone was recorded a few times. This chain joins TRBV6-5 and TRBJ1-1, with D possibly being TRBD1 (5 bases). The germline CDR1 and CDR2 sequences are MNHEY and SVGAGI. The CDR3 is made up of 15 amino acids. V lost 8 bases, J lost 1 base, and 17 bases lay in between. The CDR3 region is CASGPLSGRNTEAFF. CDR3 DNA sequence: TGTGCCAGCGGTCCCCTATCAGGGAGGAACACTGAAGCTTTCTTT.

The rearrangement uses TRBV19 and TRBJ2-3; D possibly corresponds to TRBD1 (5 bases). CDR1 and CDR2 (germline): LNHDA, SQIVND (reference sequence). The CDR3 covers 15 residues. The CDR3 is CATQEGATSTDTQYF. CDR3 DNA sequence: TGTGCTACACAGGAAGGGGCTACTAGCACAGATACGCAGTATTTT. Drawing the rest from reference TRBV19 and TRBJ2-3, the complete variable domain is DGGITQSPKYLFRKEGQNVTLSCEQNLNHDAMYWYRQDPGQGLRLIYYSQIVNDFQKGDIAEGYSVSREKKESFPLTVTSAQKNPTAFYLCATQEGATSTDTQYFGPGTRLTVL.

This sequence joins TRBV25-1 and TRBJ2-7; D possibly corresponds to TRBD1 (5 bases). The CDR3 is made up of 16 amino acids. Deletions cut 1 base from V and 4 bases from J, with 17 bases between. Per germline, CDR1 MGHDK and CDR2 SYGVNS. CDR3 in DNA: TGTGCCAGCAGTGAATTTGGTGGCAGGGATGGGTACGAGCAGTACTTC. Its translation: CASSEFGGRDGYEQYF.

The chain couples TRBV18 to TRBJ1-1; tentatively, D is TRBD1 (5 bases). The CDR3 has 14 amino acids. Trimming stripped 2 bases from V and 6 bases from J, with 13 bases between. Per the germline V gene, CDR1 is KGHSH and CDR2 is LQKENI. In DNA form, the CDR3 reads TGTGCCAGCTCACCAGCGGGGGAATTGGCTGAAGCTTTCTTT. Residues: CASSPAGELAEAFF.

The rearrangement uses TRBV29-1 and TRBJ2-1; D possibly corresponds to TRBD2 (5 bases). There are 14 residues in the CDR3. The germline gives CDR1 SQVTM, CDR2 ANQGSEA. Trimming left V 6 bases short and J 3 bases short, with 15 bases between. The CDR3 nucleotides are TGCAGCGTGACGCGGACTGCATACTACAATGAGCAGTTCTTC. Protein: CSVTRTAYYNEQFF.

This clone was counted between two and nine times. This sequence joins TRBV3-1 (or the pseudogene TRBV3-2) and TRBJ1-1; unclear D gene. The CDR3 loop spans 14 amino acids. The V end was cut by 4 bases, the J end by 3 bases, with 12 bases between. In germline, CDR1 is LGHDT, CDR2 YNNKEL (reference sequence). The CDR3 nucleotides are TGTGCCAGCAGCCCCCGGCATACGGACACTGAAGCTTTCTTT. Protein product: CASSPRHTDTEAFF.

V is TRBV7-2 and J is TRBJ1-2; no clear D gene. Trimming stripped 3 bases from V and 4 bases from J, with 12 bases between. CDR1 is SGHTA, CDR2 FQGNSA, per germline. The CDR3 contains 14 residues. DNA for the CDR3: TGTGCCAGCAGCTTTGGAGGTGACGCCTATGGCTACACCTTC. It codes for CASSFGGDAYGYTF.

The chain is built from TRBV6-4 and TRBJ2-2; D call uncertain. CDR3 length: 14 residues. The V end lost 6 bases, the J end lost 5 bases, and 13 bases lay between the germline ends. Germline V gene sequence: CDR1 MRHNA, CDR2 SNTAGT. CDR3 in DNA: TGTGCCAGCAGCCTCGAAGGACGGACCGGGGAGCTGTTTTTT. Translation gives CASSLEGRTGELFF.

The chain carries TRBV19 and TRBJ1-6; D gene ambiguous. Trimming stripped 5 bases from V and 0 bases from J, with 8 bases between. The CDR3 runs 15 residues. Germline V gene sequence: CDR1 LNHDA, CDR2 SQIVND (reference sequence). CDR3 region: CASSLQSSYNSPLHF. DNA for the CDR3: TGTGCCAGTAGTCTACAGAGCTCCTATAATTCACCCCTCCACTTT.

The V call is TRBV7-8, the J call TRBJ1-1; D perhaps matches TRBD1 (6 bases). The germline V and J ends were trimmed by 4 bases and 0 bases, with 18 bases remaining between them. There are 17 residues in the CDR3. Germline lookup yields CDR1 SGHVS and CDR2 FQNEAQ. The CDR3 DNA is TGTGCCAGCAGCTACGACCAGGGGCCGTACTTGAACACTGAAGCTTTCTTT. Translation gives CASSYDQGPYLNTEAFF.

The J gene is TRBJ1-2, the V gene TRBV19; no firm D call. CDR1 and CDR2 (germline): LNHDA, SQIVND (reference sequence). V was shortened by 4 bases and J by 4 bases, with 22 bases between the two germline ends. The CDR3 is 17 residues long. Here the CDR3 reads CASSRVPGADFVYGYTF. The CDR3 DNA is TGTGCCAGTAGTAGGGTCCCCGGAGCAGATTTCGTCTATGGCTACACCTTC.

The rearrangement joins TRBV3-1 (or the pseudogene TRBV3-2) to TRBJ2-3; D not resolved. This CDR3 has 14 amino acids. Germline V CDR1 and CDR2: LGHDT, YNNKEL (reference sequence). The V gene lost 0 bases and the J gene lost 0 bases, with 4 bases spanning the gap. The CDR3 DNA reads TGTGCCAGCAGCCAAGACCACAGCACAGATACGCAGTATTTT. Protein sequence: CASSQDHSTDTQYF.

This clone came up once. The V and J genes are TRBV1 and TRBJ2-7; the table's D call, TRBD1, has no DNA check behind it. TRBV1 counts as a pseudogene. The CDR3 has 15 residues. The CDR3 sequence: CTSSQEESQVHEQYF. The CDR3 nucleotides read TGCACCAGCAGCCAAGAGGAATCTCAGGTCCACGAGCAGTACTTC.

The J gene is TRBJ1-6, the V gene TRBV14; D possibly corresponds to TRBD1 (5 bases). The V and J ends lost 1 base and 4 bases respectively, with 8 bases between them. Germline V gives CDR1 SGHDN, CDR2 FVKESK. The CDR3 has 15 residues. The CDR3 loop reads CASSQGKGYNSPLHF. CDR3 coding DNA: TGTGCCAGCAGCCAAGGAAAGGGGTATAATTCACCCCTCCACTTT.

CDR3 region: CASSQDGTPYNEQFF. The DNA for the CDR3 is TGCGCCAGCAGCCAAGACGGGACACCTTACAATGAGCAGTTCTTC. This chain links TRBV4-1 with TRBJ2-1; tentatively, D is TRBD1 (6 bases). The CDR3 contains 15 residues. V dropped 0 bases and J dropped 4 bases, with 10 bases sitting between them. The germline gives CDR1 MGHRA, CDR2 YSYEKL.